Below, 27 T cell receptor beta chains from the same sample are listed, as sequenced in a study of cytotoxic CD8 clonotypes in ibrutinib-treated CLL. Profiled with immunoSEQ multiplex PCR; TCRdb holds only in-frame clones, not every one. Seen here are 20,000 to 30,000 clones, roughly 70% observed once, and the top ten hold around 42%. The material was PBMCs, obtained after 12 months of ibrutinib treatment. The receptor set was obtained from a human donor with chronic lymphocytic leukemia.

This chain joins TRBV4-1 and TRBJ2-3; 9 bases line up with TRBD2. The germline gives CDR1 MGHRA, CDR2 YSYEKL. V dropped 2 bases and J dropped 3; count of bases not matched to a gene: 12. The CDR3 has 18 residues. The CDR3 spells CASSQFAGGTGNTDTQYF. DNA for the CDR3: TGCGCCAGCAGCCAATTCGCGGGGGGGACCGGTAATACAGATACGCAGTATTTT.

V gene TRBV19 combines with J gene TRBJ2-6, with D perhaps TRBD1 (5 bases). There are 15 residues in the CDR3. Germline values: CDR1 LNHDA, CDR2 SQIVND (reference sequence). V was cut by 5 bases and J by 2 bases, with 10 bases left in between. CDR3 nucleotide sequence: TGTGCCAGTAGTTTCAGGGATGCTGGGGCCAACGTCCTGACTTTC. This translates into CASSFRDAGANVLTF.

CDR3 region: CASSLMSRGAYGYTF. The CDR3 DNA follows: TGTGCCAGCAGCTTAATGTCCAGGGGAGCCTATGGCTACACCTTC. This chain connects TRBV7-9 to TRBJ1-2; TRBD1 is a possible D gene (6 bases). Germline values: CDR1 SEHNR, CDR2 FQNEAQ (reference sequence). V was cut by 2 bases and J by 4 bases, with 14 bases left in between. This CDR3 region has 15 residues.

By its share, this clone is medium-sized. The V call is TRBV19, the J call TRBJ2-1; 10 bases match TRBD2. CDR1 is LNHDA, CDR2 SQIVND, per germline (reference sequence). The V segment lost 2 bases and the J segment 5 bases; nucleotides outside the gene matches: 9. The CDR3 is 17 amino acids. CDR3 nucleotides: TGTGCCAGTAGTATACAGGCTAGCGGGGGTAAAAACAATGAGCAGTTCTTC. Its translation: CASSIQASGGKNNEQFF.

The V and J genes are TRBV29-1 and TRBJ2-7, with no clear D. CDR1 SQVTM and CDR2 ANQGSEA come from the germline V gene. CDR3 size: 9 residues. CDR3 DNA: TGCAGTGCCCCGTCGGTGCCGTACTTC. Translating it yields CSAPSVPYF.

The chain employs TRBV5-5 and TRBJ1-1; TRBD1 might be the D (5 bases). CDR3 length equals 14 residues. The germline CDR1 and CDR2 sequences are SGHKS and YYEKEE (reference sequence). V was trimmed by 2 bases and J by 1 base, leaving 9 bases between them. The CDR3 nucleotides are TGTGCCAGCAGCTTTCTGGGGCAGAACACTGAAGCTTTCTTT. Residues: CASSFLGQNTEAFF.

The CDR3 loop is CASSLGRGGSYEQYF. In DNA, the CDR3 is TGTGCCAGCAGCTTGGGGCGGGGCGGCTCCTACGAGCAGTACTTC. The J gene is TRBJ2-7, the V gene TRBV5-4, with a possible D match to TRBD2 (6 bases). Trimming took off 0 bases at V and 0 bases at J, with 10 bases between the two ends. The germline V gene has CDR1 SGHNT and CDR2 YYREEE (reference sequence). This CDR3 comprises 15 residues.

The CDR3 is CASSGGGQGMAQHF. The CDR3 DNA is TGTGCCAGCAGCGGGGGAGGGCAGGGTATGGCCCAGCATTTT. This rearrangement joins TRBV6-6 to TRBJ1-5, with D maybe TRBD1 (5 bases). The CDR3 covers 14 residues. The V and J ends lost 6 bases and 11 bases respectively, with 20 bases between them. Per the germline V gene, CDR1 is MNHNY and CDR2 is SVGAGI (reference sequence).

This clone was seen a few times. The genes are TRBV6-1 and TRBJ2-7, with D maybe TRBD2 (6 bases). Germline V gives CDR1 MNHNS, CDR2 SASEGT. CDR3 size: 14 residues. The V and J ends lost 7 bases and 4 bases respectively, with 17 bases between them. CDR3 in DNA: TGTGCCAGCAAAAGGGACCCAGGGACTTACGAGCAGTACTTC. It codes for CASKRDPGTYEQYF.

This chain uses TRBV4-1 with TRBJ1-2; 9 nucleotides line up with TRBD1. CDR3 length equals 16 residues. Germline values: CDR1 MGHRA, CDR2 YSYEKL. With 1 base clipped from V and 3 bases from J, the junction kept 6 bases outside the gene matches. CDR3 nucleotides: TGCGCCAGCAGCCAAGGGAGGAGACAGGGGGACTATGGCTACACCTTC. Encoded protein: CASSQGRRQGDYGYTF.

This clone has more than one count but fewer than ten. The chain is built from TRBV9 and TRBJ1-5; D remains unclear. Trimming removed 0 bases at V and 4 bases at J, with 8 bases between. The CDR3 runs to 14 residues. Germline assignment: CDR1 SGDLS and CDR2 YYNGEE. The CDR3 coding sequence is TGTGCCAGCAGCGTAGACCCCAATAATCAGCCCCAGCATTTT. Translation: CASSVDPNNQPQHF.

The V call is TRBV4-3, the J call TRBJ1-1; D is uncertain. There are 15 residues in the CDR3. Germline V gene sequence: CDR1 LGHNA, CDR2 YSLEER. V lost 0 bases, J lost 7 bases, and 15 bases lay in between. CDR3 in amino acids: CASSQEPLRIDEAFF. The CDR3 DNA sequence: TGCGCCAGCAGCCAAGAACCCCTTAGAATCGATGAAGCTTTCTTT.

This clone was picked up one time. The chain carries TRBV7-6 and TRBJ1-5, with TRBD1 matching over 7 bases. The CDR3 totals 14 residues. Germline CDR1 and CDR2: SGHVS and FNYEAQ. The junction had 11 bases not matched to a gene; V was cut back by 6 bases and J by 9 bases. The CDR3 DNA reads as TGTGCCAGCAGGCCCGGGACAGACGACGCGCCCCAGCATTTT. Translated, it gives CASRPGTDDAPQHF.

The chain combines TRBV5-1 with TRBJ1-4, with TRBD1 identical over 7 bases. The CDR3 extends over 18 amino acids. Losses at the gene ends were 0 bases for V and 1 base for J; bases not matched to a gene: 9. Germline loops: CDR1 SGHRS, CDR2 YFSETQ. CDR3 protein: CASSLEREGAITNEKLFF. CDR3 coding DNA: TGCGCCAGCAGCTTGGAAAGGGAGGGGGCGATAACTAATGAAAAACTGTTTTTT.

This clone was picked up many times. The chain has TRBV11-2 and TRBJ2-3; D perhaps matches TRBD1 (9 bases). The ends were cut back, 4 bases at V and 4 bases at J, with 18 bases in the middle. This CDR3 is 16 amino acids long. CDR1 is SGHAT, CDR2 FQNNGV, per germline. The CDR3 here is CASSYSGTGWADTQYF. The CDR3 DNA reads as TGTGCCAGCAGCTATAGCGGGACAGGGTGGGCAGATACGCAGTATTTT.

CDR3 DNA: TGTGCCAGCAGCTTGAGGGCAAGGGGCGGTAGCGGGGAGCTGTTTTTT. It yields the protein CASSLRARGGSGELFF. The V and J genes are TRBV5-4 and TRBJ2-2; the D gene is possibly TRBD1 (5 bases). The length of the CDR3 is 16 residues. Trimming took off 1 base at V and 7 bases at J, with 17 bases between the two ends. The V gene's germline CDR1 is SGHNT and CDR2 YYREEE (reference sequence).

This clone was counted many times. The chain links TRBV11-2 to TRBJ2-3; possibly TRBD1 or TRBD2 for D (5 bases each). Germline loops: CDR1 SGHAT, CDR2 FQNNGV. V was pared by 3 bases and J by 3 bases, with 13 bases between. CDR3 length equals 15 residues. CDR3 residues: CASSLGSWGTDTQYF. The CDR3 coding sequence is TGTGCCAGCAGCTTGGGGTCCTGGGGGACAGATACGCAGTATTTT.

This sequence joins TRBV28 and TRBJ1-5; D is unresolved. V was trimmed by 6 bases and J by 0 bases, leaving 12 bases between them. The CDR3 runs to 15 residues. Germline CDR1 and CDR2: MDHEN and SYDVKM. This CDR3 reads CASRYSEVSNQPQHF. The CDR3 DNA reads TGTGCCAGCAGATATTCAGAAGTTAGCAATCAGCCCCAGCATTTT.

The V and J genes are TRBV5-1 and TRBJ2-4; D remains unclear. The V end was cut by 0 bases, the J end by 0 bases, with 10 bases between. This CDR3 is 16 amino acids long. Germline V gene lookup returns CDR1 SGHRS and CDR2 YFSETQ. The CDR3: CASSLGQSLAKNIQYF. The CDR3 DNA follows: TGCGCCAGCAGCTTGGGTCAGAGTTTAGCCAAAAACATTCAGTACTTC.

This chain joins TRBV9 and TRBJ1-5; 7 bases agree with TRBD1. CDR3 length: 14 residues. Germline V CDR1 and CDR2: SGDLS, YYNGEE. J was trimmed by 3 bases and V by 3 bases; bases with no gene match: 3. The CDR3 spells CASSAGTDNQPQHF. In DNA form, the CDR3 reads TGTGCCAGCAGCGCCGGGACAGACAATCAGCCCCAGCATTTT. Based on the CDR3 plus reference TRBV9 and TRBJ1-5, the full variable domain is DSGVTQTPKHLITATGQRVTLRCSPRSGDLSVYWYQQSLDQGLQFLIQYYNGEERAKGNILERFSAQQFPDLHSELNLSSLELGDSALYFCASSAGTDNQPQHFGDGTRLSIL.

This clone was counted a few times. The genes are TRBV7-3 and TRBJ2-7; the D gene could be TRBD1 or TRBD2 (6 bases each). The CDR3 covers 13 residues. Trimming took 2 bases from V and 7 from J, leaving 12 bases between them. Germline assignment: CDR1 SGHTA and CDR2 FQGTGA. For the CDR3, the DNA is TGTGCCAGCAGCTTACGAAGGGGGGATGAGCAGTACTTC. This gives the protein CASSLRRGDEQYF.

This CDR3 reads CASSSQGTAPREQYF. CDR3 bases: TGTGCCAGCAGTTCCCAAGGGACAGCTCCTAGGGAGCAGTACTTC. The V gene is TRBV27, the J gene TRBJ2-7; TRBD1 agrees at 7 bases. Germline V gene data show CDR1 as MNHEY and CDR2 as SMNVEV (reference sequence). This CDR3 is 15 amino acids long. The V segment lost 4 bases and the J segment 7 bases; nucleotides outside the gene matches: 13.

This clone came up once. The chain links TRBV5-1 to TRBJ2-5; 16 bases map to TRBD2. CDR1 SGHRS and CDR2 YFSETQ come from the germline V gene. The CDR3 sequence is 18 residues long. The junction had 11 bases not matched to a gene; V was cut back by 3 bases and J by 6 bases. CDR3 DNA sequence: TGCGCCAGCAGCTCAGGGACTAGCGGGGGGGCCAATACTCAGACCCAGTACTTC. It specifies CASSSGTSGGANTQTQYF.

The V call is TRBV6-5, the J call TRBJ2-7; perhaps D is TRBD1 or TRBD2 (5 bases each). Germline CDR1 is MNHEY and CDR2 is SVGAGI. The CDR3 is 12 residues long. Trimming cost V 8 bases and J 7 bases, with 15 bases left between them. The CDR3 DNA is TGTGCCAGCCGTTCGGGGCGATGGGAGCAGTACTTC. It is translated as CASRSGRWEQYF.

This clone was found many times. The chain has TRBV28 and TRBJ1-2; the D gene is possibly TRBD1 (5 bases). V was cut by 3 bases and J by 8 bases, with 16 bases left in between. Germline V lookup: CDR1 MDHEN, CDR2 SYDVKM. The length of the CDR3 is 14 residues. Written as DNA, the CDR3 is TGTGCCAGCAGTTTCCCCAGGGCCGCCTGGGGCTACACCTTC. Translation gives CASSFPRAAWGYTF.

The rearrangement uses TRBV6-5 and TRBJ1-3; 10 bases agree with TRBD1. Trimming at V came to 5 bases and at J to 7 bases, leaving 5 bases not matched to a gene. The CDR3 runs to 14 residues. Germline V CDR1 and CDR2: MNHEY, SVGAGI. The CDR3 sequence is CASSVRDRGNTIYF. CDR3 sequence (DNA): TGTGCCAGCAGTGTCCGGGACAGGGGTAACACCATATATTTT.

The CDR3 nucleotides are TGTGCCAGCAGCTTAGTTACAGGGGGGTACGAGCAGTACTTC. Protein: CASSLVTGGYEQYF. The V call is TRBV7-9, the J call TRBJ2-7; 8 positions match TRBD1. The CDR3 spans 14 residues. The germline gives CDR1 SEHNR, CDR2 FQNEAQ (reference sequence). The junction had 3 bases not matched to a gene; V was cut back by 1 base and J by 4 bases.